The source of this T cell receptor (beta chain) is a study of blood T cell repertoires in COVID-19. Overall study context: Samples taken during acute and convalescent COVID-19 were collected in the United States, Italy and Spain. T cells, B-cell-depleted T cells, or PBMCs supplied cDNA or gDNA.

Per the study methods: Estimation of nucleated cell counts relied on the amplification of reference gene primers. Clones were sequenced by immunoSEQ multiplex PCR, and TCRdb holds only the in-frame ones, with some missing. That table gives V, J and clone size, and the DNA gave D and trimming. The top ten hold approximately 6% of the sample, which has roughly 200,000 clones, about 83% seen once. This CDR3 has 16 amino acids. V dropped 4 bases and J dropped 2 bases, with 16 bases sitting between them. Germline CDR1 is SGHRS and CDR2 is YFSETQ. This sequence joins TRBV5-1 and TRBJ2-1, with a weak D call TRBD2 (5 bases). This TCR came from a man between 60 and 75 years old who had recovered from COVID-19. Sequencing was performed on peripheral blood. The CDR3 DNA reads as TGCGCCAGCAGCCTTGCAGGCGGGCCCCCCTACAATGAGCAGTTCTTC. Its protein is CASSLAGGPPYNEQFF. The full variable domain, in which reference TRBV5-1 and TRBJ2-1 provide the parts outside the CDR3, is KAGVTQTPRYLIKTRGQQVTLSCSPISGHRSVSWYQQTPGQGLQFLFEYFSETQRNKGNFPGRFSGRQFSNSRSEMNVSTLELGDSALYLCASSLAGGPPYNEQFFGPGTRLTVL.